Below, 11 T cell receptor beta chains from the same sample are listed, as sequenced in a study of T cell responses to AZD1222 COVID-19 vaccine (dated by TCRdb to the early 2020s). The time point tag for this specimen amounts to: baseline before first vaccination. To prepare the library, the immunoSEQ multiplex PCR assay was applied. Drawn from immuneACCESS, this table holds only the in-frame rearrangements with V and J called that TCRdb kept. Clones are partly lost; checked studies trace under half to an unresolved V gene and leave the rest unexplained. Counted in this sample were 200,000 or so clones; about nine tenths of them appeared once. The ten top clones hold roughly 6% of the sample. The sequenced sample was peripheral blood, obtained on day 0 of AZD1222 vaccination. These receptors were collected from an adult in good health.

The chain couples TRBV29-1 to TRBJ1-1; D might be TRBD1 (6 bases). The CDR3 loop spans 11 amino acids. CDR1 and CDR2 from the germline V gene are SQVTM and ANQGSEA. CDR3: CTLGGDTTAFF. The DNA of the CDR3 is TGCACCTTGGGGGGGGACACAACAGCTTTCTTT.

This clone showed up just once. The chain carries TRBV7-2 and TRBJ1-1; 7 bases fit TRBD1. With V trimmed by 5 bases and J by 1 base, 4 bases remained unmatched. The CDR3 is 14 residues long. Germline V CDR1 and CDR2: SGHTA, FQGNSA. This chain's CDR3 is CASSNRQGNTEAFF. In DNA form, the CDR3 reads TGTGCCAGCAGCAACAGACAGGGGAACACTGAAGCTTTCTTT.

V usage is TRBV5-1 and J usage is TRBJ2-3; tentatively, D is TRBD1 (7 bases). The CDR3 consists of 14 residues. V lost 3 bases to trimming and J lost 5 bases, with 13 bases between them. From germline, CDR1 is SGHRS and CDR2 YFSETQ. CDR3 nucleotide sequence: TGCGCCAGCAGCTCCCGACAGGGAGGAGATACGCAGTATTTT. As protein: CASSSRQGGDTQYF.

This rearrangement joins TRBV12-3 or TRBV12-4 to TRBJ2-7, with 9 bases matching TRBD2. This CDR3 is built from 13 residues. The V and J ends lost 6 bases and 7 bases, in that order; junction bases with no gene match: 7. CDR3 loop: CASRTSGAGEQYF. The CDR3 bases are TGTGCCAGCAGGACTAGCGGTGCCGGGGAGCAGTACTTC.

The CDR3 nucleotides read TGTGCCTGGAGCCCCCAGGGTGCTAATGAAAAACTGTTTTTT. This sequence encodes CAWSPQGANEKLFF. This chain joins TRBV30 and TRBJ1-4, with D perhaps TRBD1 (5 bases). The V gene lost 3 bases and the J gene lost 3 bases, with 11 bases spanning the gap. Germline values: CDR1 GTSNPN, CDR2 SVGIG (reference sequence). The CDR3 is 14 residues long.

In this sample, this clone turned up once. The chain combines TRBV5-6 with TRBJ1-6; D unclear. The CDR3 is 13 residues long. Germline CDR1 is SGHDT and CDR2 is YYEEEE. Trimming stripped 1 base from V and 10 bases from J, with 9 bases between. The CDR3 DNA sequence: TGTGCCAGCAGCTTGAATCTGAGATCACCCCTCCACTTT. Protein product: CASSLNLRSPLHF.

The V call is TRBV5-1, the J call TRBJ1-6; TRBD1 is a possible D gene (5 bases). CDR1 and CDR2 from the germline V gene are SGHRS and YFSETQ. The CDR3 consists of 14 residues. V was pared by 4 bases and J by 6 bases, with 11 bases between. CDR3 sequence (DNA): TGCGCCAGCAGCCCGGGACGGTTTAATTCACCCCTCCACTTT. This translates into CASSPGRFNSPLHF.

A single count supports this clone. The V call is TRBV19, the J call TRBJ1-2, with TRBD1 matching 9 bases. The germline CDR1 and CDR2 sequences are LNHDA and SQIVND (reference sequence). Trimming cost V 5 bases and J 3 bases; bases outside gene matches: 7. The CDR3 extends over 15 amino acids. CDR3 in DNA: TGTGCCAGTAGTCTGTCGGGACAGGGTGACTATGGCTACACCTTC. Its protein product is CASSLSGQGDYGYTF.

This chain connects TRBV3-1 (or the pseudogene TRBV3-2) to TRBJ2-7; a weak D match, TRBD1 (5 bases). The CDR3 has 15 amino acids. Germline CDR1 LGHDT, CDR2 YNNKEL (reference sequence). Between the trimmed V and J ends, which lost 2 bases and 3 bases, there was a span of 14 bases. DNA for the CDR3: TGTGCCAGCAGCCAATCAATAGGGGTCATCTACGAGCAGTACTTC. This translates into CASSQSIGVIYEQYF.

The chain has TRBV11-3 and TRBJ2-1; 9 bases map to TRBD2. The CDR3 spans 15 residues. Germline V gene lookup returns CDR1 SGHNT and CDR2 YENEEA. V shed 5 bases, J shed 10 bases, and the junction held 12 bases outside the gene matches. The CDR3 bases are TGTGCCAGCAGCGTTATTAGCGGGGGATATTCGGAGCAGTTCTTC. As protein: CASSVISGGYSEQFF.

The V and J genes are TRBV28 and TRBJ1-2; 10 nucleotides align to TRBD1. The length of the CDR3 is 14 residues. With 7 bases clipped from V and 8 bases from J, the junction kept 10 bases outside the gene matches. CDR1 is MDHEN, CDR2 SYDVKM, per germline. CDR3 protein: CASIGDRGLRGYTF. CDR3 bases: TGTGCCAGCATTGGGGACAGGGGCCTCCGGGGCTACACCTTC.